Following are 5 T cell receptor beta chains from one sample sequenced in a study of shared clonotypes between healthy human individuals. Sequencing was performed with immunoSEQ multiplex PCR; in TCRdb, only in-frame clones are kept and a portion is missing. The table includes 950,000 to 1,100,000 clones, approximately 68% detected once. The sequenced sample was memory CD4+ T cells sorted from blood. Specified subset: CD45RA-negative fraction. The receptors derive from a young man in good health.

The chain links TRBV12-5 to TRBJ2-1, with TRBD1 identical over 8 bases. The germline CDR1 and CDR2 sequences are LGHNT and FRNRAP. V lost 2 bases and J lost 9; bases outside the gene matches: 3. The CDR3 is 13 amino acids. The CDR3 region is CASGLTGGGEQFF. The CDR3 DNA sequence: TGTGCTAGTGGTTTGACAGGGGGAGGTGAGCAGTTCTTC. Supplemented by reference TRBV12-5 and TRBJ2-1, the full variable domain reads DARVTQTPRHKVTEMGQEVTMRCQPILGHNTVFWYRQTMMQGLELLAYFRNRAPLDDSGMPKDRFSAEMPDATLATLKIQPSEPRDSAVYFCASGLTGGGEQFFGPGTRLTVL.

A few counts support this clone. V is TRBV18 and J is TRBJ2-5, with TRBD1 matching over 11 bases. This CDR3 comprises 16 residues. Germline V gene data show CDR1 as KGHSH and CDR2 as LQKENI. Trimming removed 3 bases from V and 5 bases from J; junction bases left unmatched: 8. The CDR3 sequence: CASSPVGQGAVETQYF. The DNA for the CDR3 is TGTGCCAGCTCACCGGTCGGACAGGGGGCGGTTGAGACCCAGTACTTC.

The J gene is TRBJ2-1, the V gene TRBV5-1; TRBD2 is a possible D gene (6 bases). The germline V gene has CDR1 SGHRS and CDR2 YFSETQ. V lost 0 bases and J lost 5, with 12 bases in between. The CDR3 contains 15 residues. The CDR3 loop is CASSLVAGPNNEQFF. The CDR3, as DNA: TGCGCCAGCAGCTTGGTTGCGGGACCAAACAATGAGCAGTTCTTC.

This clone has more than one count but fewer than ten. This chain links TRBV10-1 with TRBJ2-5; tentative D call: TRBD1 (5 bases). The V and J ends lost 3 bases and 5 bases respectively, with 7 bases between them. The germline V gene encodes CDR1 WNHNN and CDR2 SYGVQD (reference sequence). The CDR3 sequence is 12 residues long. The CDR3 nucleotides are TGCGCCAGCAGTGACAGGGATGAGACCCAGTACTTC. It is translated as CASSDRDETQYF.

The rearrangement joins TRBV2 to TRBJ2-5; 9 bases are a match to TRBD2. The CDR3 is 15 amino acids. V shed 7 bases, J shed 2 bases, and the junction held 8 bases outside the gene matches. CDR1 and CDR2 from the germline V gene are SNHLY and FYNNEI. The CDR3 is CASKALAGSQETQYF. The CDR3 coding sequence is TGTGCCAGCAAAGCACTAGCGGGCTCGCAAGAGACCCAGTACTTC.